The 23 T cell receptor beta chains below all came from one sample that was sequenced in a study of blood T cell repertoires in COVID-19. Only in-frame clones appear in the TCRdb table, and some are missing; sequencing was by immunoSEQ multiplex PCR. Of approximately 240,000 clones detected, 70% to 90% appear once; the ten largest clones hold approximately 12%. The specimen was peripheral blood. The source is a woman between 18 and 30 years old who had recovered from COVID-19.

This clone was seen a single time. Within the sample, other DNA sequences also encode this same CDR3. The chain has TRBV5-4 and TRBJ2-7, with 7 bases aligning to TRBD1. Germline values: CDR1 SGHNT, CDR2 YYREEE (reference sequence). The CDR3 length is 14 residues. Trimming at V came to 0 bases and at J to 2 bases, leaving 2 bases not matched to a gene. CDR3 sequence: CASSLGTGTYEQYF. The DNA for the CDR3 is TGTGCCAGCAGCTTGGGGACAGGTACCTACGAGCAGTACTTC.

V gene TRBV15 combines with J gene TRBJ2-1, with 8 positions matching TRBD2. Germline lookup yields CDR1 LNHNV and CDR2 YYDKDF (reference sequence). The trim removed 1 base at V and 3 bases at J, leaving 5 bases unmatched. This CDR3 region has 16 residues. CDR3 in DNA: TGTGCCACCAGCAGAGTGGTACTAGCGGTCTACAATGAGCAGTTCTTC. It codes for CATSRVVLAVYNEQFF.

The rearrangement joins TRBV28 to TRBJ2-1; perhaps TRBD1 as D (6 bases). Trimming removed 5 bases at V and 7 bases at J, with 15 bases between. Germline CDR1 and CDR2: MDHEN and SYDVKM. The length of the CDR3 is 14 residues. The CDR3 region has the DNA TGTGCCAGCAGTGCACAGGGTGTTCGGAATGAGCAGTTCTTC. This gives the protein CASSAQGVRNEQFF.

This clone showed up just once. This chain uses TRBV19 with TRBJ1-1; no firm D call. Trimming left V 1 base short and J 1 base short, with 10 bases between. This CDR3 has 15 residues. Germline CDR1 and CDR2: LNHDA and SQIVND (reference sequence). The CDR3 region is CASSIAASWNTEAFF. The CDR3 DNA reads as TGTGCCAGTAGTATAGCCGCGAGTTGGAACACTGAAGCTTTCTTT. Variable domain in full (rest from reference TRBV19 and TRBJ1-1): DGGITQSPKYLFRKEGQNVTLSCEQNLNHDAMYWYRQDPGQGLRLIYYSQIVNDFQKGDIAEGYSVSREKKESFPLTVTSAQKNPTAFYLCASSIAASWNTEAFFGQGTRLTVV.

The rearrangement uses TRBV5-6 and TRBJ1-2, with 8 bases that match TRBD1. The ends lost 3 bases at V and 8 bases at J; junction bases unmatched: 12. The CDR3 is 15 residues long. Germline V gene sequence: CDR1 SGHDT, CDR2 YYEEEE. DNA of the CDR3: TGTGCCAGCAGCTCCGACTACCGACAGGGGAGCGGCTACACCTTC. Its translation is CASSSDYRQGSGYTF.

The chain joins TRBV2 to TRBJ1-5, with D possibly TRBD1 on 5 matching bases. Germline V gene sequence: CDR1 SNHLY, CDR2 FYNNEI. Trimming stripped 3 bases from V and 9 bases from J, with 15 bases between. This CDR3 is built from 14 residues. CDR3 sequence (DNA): TGTGCCAGCAGTGAGGCGGACACGGAGTGGCCCCAGCATTTT. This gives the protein CASSEADTEWPQHF. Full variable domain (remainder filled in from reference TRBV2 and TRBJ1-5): EPEVTQTPSHQVTQMGQEVILRCVPISNHLYFYWYRQILGQKVEFLVSFYNNEISEKSEIFDDQFSVERPDGSNFTLKIRSTKLEDSAMYFCASSEADTEWPQHFGDGTRLSIL.

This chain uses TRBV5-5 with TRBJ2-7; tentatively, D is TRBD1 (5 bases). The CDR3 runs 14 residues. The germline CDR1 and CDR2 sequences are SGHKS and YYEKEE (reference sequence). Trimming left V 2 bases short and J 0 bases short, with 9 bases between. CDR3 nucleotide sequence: TGTGCCAGCAGCTTAAAAGGGGACTCCTACGAGCAGTACTTC. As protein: CASSLKGDSYEQYF.

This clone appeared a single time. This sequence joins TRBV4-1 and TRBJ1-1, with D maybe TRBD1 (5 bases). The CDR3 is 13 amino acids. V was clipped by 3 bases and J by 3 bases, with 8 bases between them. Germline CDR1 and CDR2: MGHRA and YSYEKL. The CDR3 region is CASSQVQDTEAFF. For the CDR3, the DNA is TGCGCCAGCAGCCAGGTACAGGACACTGAAGCTTTCTTT.

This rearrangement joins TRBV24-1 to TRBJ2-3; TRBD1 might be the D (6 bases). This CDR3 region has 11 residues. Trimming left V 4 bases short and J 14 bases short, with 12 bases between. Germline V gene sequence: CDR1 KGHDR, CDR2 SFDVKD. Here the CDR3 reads CATSEAGTRYF. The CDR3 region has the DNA TGTGCCACCAGTGAGGCCGGGACAAGGTATTTT.

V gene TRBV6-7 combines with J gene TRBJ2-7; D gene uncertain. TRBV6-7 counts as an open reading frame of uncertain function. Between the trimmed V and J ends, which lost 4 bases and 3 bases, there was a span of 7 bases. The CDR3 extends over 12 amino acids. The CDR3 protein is CASSFQCYEQYF. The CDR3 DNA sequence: TGTGCCAGCAGTTTCCAATGCTACGAGCAGTACTTC.

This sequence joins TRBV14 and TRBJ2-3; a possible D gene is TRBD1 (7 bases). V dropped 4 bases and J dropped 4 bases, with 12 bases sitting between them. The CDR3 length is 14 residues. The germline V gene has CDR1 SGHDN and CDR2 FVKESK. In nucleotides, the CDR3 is TGTGCCAGCAGCCGAGGAGGGGGCGCAGATACGCAGTATTTT. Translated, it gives CASSRGGGADTQYF.

The chain's CDR3 is CAGSLGQPYNEQFF. CDR3 sequence (DNA): TGTGCCGGCTCCCTGGGACAGCCGTACAATGAGCAGTTCTTC. The chain joins TRBV2 to TRBJ2-1; the match to TRBD1 covers 7 bases. Germline V lookup: CDR1 SNHLY, CDR2 FYNNEI. V shed 11 bases, J shed 4 bases, and the junction held 11 bases outside the gene matches. The length of the CDR3 is 14 residues. Full variable domain (rest looked up from reference TRBV2 and TRBJ2-1): EPEVTQTPSHQVTQMGQEVILRCVPISNHLYFYWYRQILGQKVEFLVSFYNNEISEKSEIFDDQFSVERPDGSNFTLKIRSTKLEDSAMYFCAGSLGQPYNEQFFGPGTRLTVL.

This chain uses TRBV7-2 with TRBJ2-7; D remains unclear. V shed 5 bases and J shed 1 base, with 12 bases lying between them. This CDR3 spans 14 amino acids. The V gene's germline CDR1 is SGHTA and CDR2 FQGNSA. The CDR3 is CASSDRTGSYEQYF. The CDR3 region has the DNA TGTGCCAGCAGCGACCGAACGGGTTCCTACGAGCAGTACTTC.

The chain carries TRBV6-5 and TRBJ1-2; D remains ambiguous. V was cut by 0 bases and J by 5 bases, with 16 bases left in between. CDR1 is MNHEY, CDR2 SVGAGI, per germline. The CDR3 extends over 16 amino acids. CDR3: CASSYSFPGRTYGYTF. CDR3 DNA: TGTGCCAGCAGTTACTCGTTCCCAGGCCGAACTTATGGCTACACCTTC.

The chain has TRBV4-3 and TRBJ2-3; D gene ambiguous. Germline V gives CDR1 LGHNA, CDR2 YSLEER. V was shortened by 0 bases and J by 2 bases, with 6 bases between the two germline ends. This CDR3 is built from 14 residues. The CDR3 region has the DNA TGCGCCAGCAGCCAAGATCACTTCACAGATACGCAGTATTTT. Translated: CASSQDHFTDTQYF.

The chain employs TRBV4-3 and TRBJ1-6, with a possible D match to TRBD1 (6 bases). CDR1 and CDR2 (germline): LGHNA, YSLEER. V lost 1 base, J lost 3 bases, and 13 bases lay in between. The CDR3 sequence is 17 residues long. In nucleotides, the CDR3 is TGCGCCAGCAGCCAAGGGCTTGGACAGTTCTATAATTCACCCCTCCACTTT. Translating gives CASSQGLGQFYNSPLHF.

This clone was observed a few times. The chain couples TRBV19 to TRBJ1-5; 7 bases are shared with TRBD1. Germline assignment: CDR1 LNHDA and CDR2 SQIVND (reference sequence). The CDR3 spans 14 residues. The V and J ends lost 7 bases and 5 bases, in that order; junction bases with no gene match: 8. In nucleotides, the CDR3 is TGTGCCAGTATACAAGGGGGCCAGTATCAGCCCCAGCATTTT. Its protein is CASIQGGQYQPQHF.

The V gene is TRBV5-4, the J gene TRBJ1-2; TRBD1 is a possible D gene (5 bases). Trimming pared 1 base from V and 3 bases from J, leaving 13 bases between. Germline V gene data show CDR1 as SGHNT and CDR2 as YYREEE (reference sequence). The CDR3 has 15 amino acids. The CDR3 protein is CASSLYEQGHYGYTF. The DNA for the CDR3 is TGTGCCAGCAGCTTGTATGAGCAGGGCCACTATGGCTACACCTTC.

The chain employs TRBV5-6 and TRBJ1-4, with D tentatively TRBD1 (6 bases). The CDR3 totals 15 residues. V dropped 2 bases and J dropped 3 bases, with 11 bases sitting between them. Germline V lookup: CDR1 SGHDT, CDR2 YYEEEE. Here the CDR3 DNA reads TGTGCCAGCAGCTTCTGGGGGCGGGCTAATGAAAAACTGTTTTTT. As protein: CASSFWGRANEKLFF.

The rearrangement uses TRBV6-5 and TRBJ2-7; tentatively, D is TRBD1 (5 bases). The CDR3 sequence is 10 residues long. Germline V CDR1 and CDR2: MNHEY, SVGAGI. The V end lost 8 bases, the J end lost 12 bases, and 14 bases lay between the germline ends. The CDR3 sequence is CASAGKQGYF. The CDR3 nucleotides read TGTGCCAGCGCTGGTAAGCAGGGGTACTTC.

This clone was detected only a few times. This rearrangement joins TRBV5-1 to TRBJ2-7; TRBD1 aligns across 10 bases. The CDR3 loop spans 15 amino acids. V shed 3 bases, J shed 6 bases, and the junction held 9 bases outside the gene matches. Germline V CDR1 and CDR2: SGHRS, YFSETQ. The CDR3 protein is CASSSRPGTGVEQYF. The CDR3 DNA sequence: TGCGCCAGCAGCTCGCGTCCCGGGACAGGGGTCGAGCAGTACTTC.

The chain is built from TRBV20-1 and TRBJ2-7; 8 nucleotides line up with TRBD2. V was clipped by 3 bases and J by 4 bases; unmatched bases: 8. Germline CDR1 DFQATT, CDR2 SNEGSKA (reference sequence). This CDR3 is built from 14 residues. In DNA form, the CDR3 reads TGCAGTGCTAGTGCGGGGGGAAGACGATACGAGCAGTACTTC. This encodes CSASAGGRRYEQYF.

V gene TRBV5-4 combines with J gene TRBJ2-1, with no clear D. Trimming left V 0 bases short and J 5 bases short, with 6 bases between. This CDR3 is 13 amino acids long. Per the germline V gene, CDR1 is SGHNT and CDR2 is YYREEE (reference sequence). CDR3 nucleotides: TGTGCCAGCAGCTTGGTGAGAGACAATGAGCAGTTCTTC. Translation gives CASSLVRDNEQFF.